This TCR beta chain was recovered during a study of T cell responses to AZD1222 COVID-19 vaccine (dated by TCRdb to the early 2020s). Regarding the research as a whole: AZD1222 recipients given second doses at about 4 weeks or at about 12 weeks were pooled, since spike-specific TCR depth and breadth were not found to differ between the two schedules. A total of 233 trial participants underwent TCR sequencing, of whom around 200 received two doses of AZD1222 and about 26 received two doses of the MenACWY control vaccine. Enrollment into the trials was organized by age into subgroups of 18-55, 56-69 and 70-plus years, and those subgroups contained roughly 160, 29 and 62 TCR-sequenced participants, respectively. General findings and caveats noted by the study authors: Because no day 14 peak-response samples were available, repertoires were characterized only after the peak T cell response. Participants were mostly white British and included more females than males, and it was suggested by the authors that clonal diversity may have been underestimated. In the small 56-69-year group, the increase in depth fell short of significance, most likely because of low power. Reportedly, close to half of the unique spike-specific TCRs recognized epitopes lying outside the regions that are mutated in the B.1.351 and B.1.1.7 variants. Vaccine-associated CD4 TCRs spanned the whole spike protein, with dominant responses in regions 160-218 and 743-854. After two AZD1222 doses, both the breadth and the depth of spike-specific TCRs were significantly higher than at day 0 and than in MenACWY recipients. Conclusions about previously exposed vaccinees were limited because only six AZD1222 recipients were SARS-CoV-2 seropositive at baseline.

Explained via the paper, the time point label denotes: baseline before first vaccination. Samples from vaccinated people were obtained from the UK trials COV001 and COV002, which included a single-blind randomized controlled phase 2/3 trial of AZD1222 (ChAdOx1 nCoV-19) in healthy adults. Trial participant PBMC samples were collected at day 0 and day 28 after the second dose for TCRbeta chain sequencing. In regard to this clone: What antigen it recognizes has not been identified. There are no base qualities to consult, and no much larger clone falls within one base.

The CDR3 regions of human TCRbeta chains were analyzed by immunosequencing. The source study handled its data this way. TCRs in the repertoires were compared against a reference library of SARS-CoV-2-specific TCRs that had been generated with the MIRA antigen-specificity platform. Breadth was defined as the fraction of unique TCRs that were SARS-CoV-2-associated, and depth was defined as the fraction of total T cells that were SARS-CoV-2-associated. Each spike-specific TCR was assigned to its reactive spike region and to a CD4 or CD8 class using the MIRA data. Log10-transformed breadth and depth values were compared by one-way ANOVA with Sidak's multiple comparisons tests. The table comes from immuneACCESS by way of TCRdb, which keeps in-frame sequences with V and J called. Part of the clones is missing from these tables; in studies checked, under half for an unresolved V gene and the rest for unknown reasons. The V and J calls and clone size are taken from that table; D and trimming were inferred from the DNA. This sample lists about 140,000 clones; about 90% were detected once. The top ten constitute under 3.5% of the sample.

Taken from cysteine to phenylalanine, the CDR3 has 15 residues. The retained sequence is limited to the CDR3, 45 bases, with the frame set at the first base. V drops 0 bases and J drops 3 bases, leaving 10 bases in between. Taken from the germline V gene (reference sequence), the CDR1 and CDR2 loops are SGHNT and YYREEE. The rearrangement joined TRBV5-4 to TRBJ1-5, with a weak D call of TRBD1 (6 bases match). The material sequenced was peripheral blood, taken on day 0 of AZD1222 vaccination. The sequence derives from an adult in good health. The DNA is as follows: TGTGCCAGCAGCTTGGGGGGGGGCGTCAATCAGCCCCAGCATTTT. Translation gives CASSLGGGVNQPQHF.